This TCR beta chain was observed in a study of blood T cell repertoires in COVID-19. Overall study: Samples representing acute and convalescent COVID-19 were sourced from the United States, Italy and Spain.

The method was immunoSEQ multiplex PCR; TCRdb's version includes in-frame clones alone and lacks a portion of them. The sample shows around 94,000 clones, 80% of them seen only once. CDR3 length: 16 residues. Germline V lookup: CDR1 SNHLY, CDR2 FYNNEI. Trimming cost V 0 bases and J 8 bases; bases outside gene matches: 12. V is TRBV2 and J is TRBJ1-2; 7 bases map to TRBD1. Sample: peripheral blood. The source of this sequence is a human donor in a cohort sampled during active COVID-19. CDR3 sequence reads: CASSEASRRGNHGYTF. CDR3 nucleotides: TGTGCCAGCAGTGAAGCGTCCCGCAGGGGGAACCACGGCTACACCTTC.